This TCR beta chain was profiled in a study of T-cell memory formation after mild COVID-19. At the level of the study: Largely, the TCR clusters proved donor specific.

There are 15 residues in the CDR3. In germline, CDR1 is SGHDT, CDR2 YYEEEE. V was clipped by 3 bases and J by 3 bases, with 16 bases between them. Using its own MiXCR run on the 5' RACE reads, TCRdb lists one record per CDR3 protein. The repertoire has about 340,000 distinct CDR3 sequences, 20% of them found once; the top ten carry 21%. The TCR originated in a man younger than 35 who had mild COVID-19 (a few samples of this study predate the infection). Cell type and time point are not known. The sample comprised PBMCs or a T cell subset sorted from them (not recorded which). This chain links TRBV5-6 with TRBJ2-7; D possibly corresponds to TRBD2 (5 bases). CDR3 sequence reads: CASSWGRGPLYEQYF. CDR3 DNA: TGTGCCAGCAGCTGGGGTAGAGGGCCCCTCTACGAGCAGTACTTC.